This record looks at one T cell receptor beta chain sequence and its context. Trimming took off 0 bases at V and 4 bases at J, with 12 bases between the two ends. The V gene's germline CDR1 is MGHRA and CDR2 YSYEKL. This CDR3 comprises 16 residues. Sequencing used immunoSEQ multiplex PCR; TCRdb keeps in-frame clones, though not all of them. The sample holds approximately 120,000 clones, around 83% seen once. The data stem from a study of radiation and T cells in renal cell carcinoma. Overall study: Nephrectomy followed 15 Gy stereotactic body radiation by 4 weeks.

Time point defined: baseline pretreatment blood. As for treatment: 15 Gy SBRT to primary tumor, nephrectomy 4 weeks later. The tumor was a clear cell renal cell carcinoma. The rearrangement joins TRBV4-1 to TRBJ2-2; D not resolved. The TCR comes from a woman aged 60-75 years with renal cell carcinoma. The sample in question was blood, obtained from a patient whose treatment included radiotherapy and nephrectomy. This CDR3 reads CASSQDVRYLTGELFF. CDR3 sequence (DNA): TGCGCCAGCAGCCAAGATGTTCGTTACCTCACCGGGGAGCTGTTTTTT.